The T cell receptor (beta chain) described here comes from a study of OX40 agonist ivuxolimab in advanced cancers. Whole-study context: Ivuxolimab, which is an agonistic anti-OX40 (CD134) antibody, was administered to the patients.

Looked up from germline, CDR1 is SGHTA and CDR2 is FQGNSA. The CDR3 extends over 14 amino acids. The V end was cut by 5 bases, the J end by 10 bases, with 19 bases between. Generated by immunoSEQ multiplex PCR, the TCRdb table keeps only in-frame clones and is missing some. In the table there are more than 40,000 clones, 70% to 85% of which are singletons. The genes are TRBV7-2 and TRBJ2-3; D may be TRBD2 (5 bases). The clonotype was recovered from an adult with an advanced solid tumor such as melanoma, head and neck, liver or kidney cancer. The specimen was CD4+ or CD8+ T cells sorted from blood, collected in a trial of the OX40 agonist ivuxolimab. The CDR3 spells CASSPLTQLGAQYF. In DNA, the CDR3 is TGTGCCAGCAGCCCTCTCACGCAACTAGGAGCGCAGTATTTT.